This passage covers 8 T cell receptor beta chains from one sample sequenced in a study of blood T cell repertoires in COVID-19. Data came from immunoSEQ multiplex PCR; TCRdb stores just in-frame clones and leaves some out. The sample lists fewer than 200,000 clones, roughly 78% seen once, with 6% to 7.5% in the top ten. Sequencing was carried out using peripheral blood. Receptors originate from a man in his sixties or seventies with active or convalescent COVID-19.

The V and J genes are TRBV20-1 and TRBJ2-1; 7 bases align to TRBD2. CDR1 and CDR2 from the germline V gene are DFQATT and SNEGSKA (reference sequence). Trimming cost V 3 bases and J 4 bases; bases outside gene matches: 3. This CDR3 spans 13 amino acids. The CDR3 loop is CSASNGGYNEQFF. Here the CDR3 DNA reads TGCAGTGCTAGTAACGGGGGGTACAATGAGCAGTTCTTC.

J is TRBJ2-7 and V is TRBV25-1; TRBD2 matches 7 bases. CDR3 length equals 14 residues. Germline values: CDR1 MGHDK, CDR2 SYGVNS. J gave up 4 bases and V 6 bases, and 9 bases lay outside the gene matches. CDR3 protein: CASSQGGAPYEQYF. CDR3 DNA sequence: TGTGCCAGCAGCCAGGGAGGGGCTCCATACGAGCAGTACTTC.

This clone has more than one count but fewer than ten. This CDR3 is CASSVHGGDNEQFF. Written as DNA, the CDR3 is TGTGCCAGCAGCGTCCACGGGGGAGACAATGAGCAGTTCTTC. The genes are TRBV9 and TRBJ2-1, with D perhaps matching TRBD2 (6 bases). Germline lookup yields CDR1 SGDLS and CDR2 YYNGEE. The V gene lost 2 bases and the J gene lost 5 bases, with 11 bases spanning the gap. CDR3 size: 14 residues.

This chain links TRBV5-1 with TRBJ1-1, with 7 bases identical to TRBD1. The CDR3 sequence is 16 residues long. V dropped 4 bases and J dropped 2; count of bases not matched to a gene: 11. Germline V CDR1 and CDR2: SGHRS, YFSETQ. CDR3 coding DNA: TGCGCCAGCAGCCGCTACGTCCGACAGGGAAACACTGAAGCTTTCTTT. Translation gives CASSRYVRQGNTEAFF.

V is TRBV6-6 and J is TRBJ1-1, with D possibly being TRBD1 (5 bases). The CDR3 is made up of 16 amino acids. The V gene's germline CDR1 is MNHNY and CDR2 SVGAGI (reference sequence). V lost 5 bases, J lost 3 bases, and 19 bases lay in between. The CDR3 loop is CASSTSLGGTDTEAFF. The CDR3 DNA follows: TGTGCCAGCAGTACCTCGTTGGGCGGGACGGACACTGAAGCTTTCTTT.

V and J are TRBV30 and TRBJ2-7, with D possibly being TRBD1 (5 bases). CDR1 GTSNPN and CDR2 SVGIG come from the germline V gene (reference sequence). CDR3 length: 13 amino acids. V lost 1 base, J lost 3 bases, and 10 bases lay in between. The CDR3 bases are TGTGCCTGGAGTGGGGGCCTAGTCTACGAGCAGTACTTC. It translates to CAWSGGLVYEQYF.

The chain has TRBV7-3 and TRBJ2-1; 11 positions agree with TRBD2. The CDR3 is made up of 15 amino acids. V gave up 5 bases and J gave up 6 bases; unmatched junction bases: 6. CDR1 SGHTA and CDR2 FQGTGA come from the germline V gene. CDR3 residues: CASSPTSGSGNEQFF. DNA of the CDR3: TGTGCCAGCAGCCCTACTAGCGGGAGCGGCAATGAGCAGTTCTTC.

This clone was recorded a few times. The chain is built from TRBV5-8 and TRBJ2-5, with D unclear. CDR3 length equals 14 residues. The germline CDR1 and CDR2 sequences are SGHTS and YDEGEE. Trimming took 6 bases from V and 4 from J, leaving 16 bases between them. CDR3 bases: TGTGCCAGCACCCGCCAAGAACTCTTAGAGACCCAGTACTTC. This encodes CASTRQELLETQYF.